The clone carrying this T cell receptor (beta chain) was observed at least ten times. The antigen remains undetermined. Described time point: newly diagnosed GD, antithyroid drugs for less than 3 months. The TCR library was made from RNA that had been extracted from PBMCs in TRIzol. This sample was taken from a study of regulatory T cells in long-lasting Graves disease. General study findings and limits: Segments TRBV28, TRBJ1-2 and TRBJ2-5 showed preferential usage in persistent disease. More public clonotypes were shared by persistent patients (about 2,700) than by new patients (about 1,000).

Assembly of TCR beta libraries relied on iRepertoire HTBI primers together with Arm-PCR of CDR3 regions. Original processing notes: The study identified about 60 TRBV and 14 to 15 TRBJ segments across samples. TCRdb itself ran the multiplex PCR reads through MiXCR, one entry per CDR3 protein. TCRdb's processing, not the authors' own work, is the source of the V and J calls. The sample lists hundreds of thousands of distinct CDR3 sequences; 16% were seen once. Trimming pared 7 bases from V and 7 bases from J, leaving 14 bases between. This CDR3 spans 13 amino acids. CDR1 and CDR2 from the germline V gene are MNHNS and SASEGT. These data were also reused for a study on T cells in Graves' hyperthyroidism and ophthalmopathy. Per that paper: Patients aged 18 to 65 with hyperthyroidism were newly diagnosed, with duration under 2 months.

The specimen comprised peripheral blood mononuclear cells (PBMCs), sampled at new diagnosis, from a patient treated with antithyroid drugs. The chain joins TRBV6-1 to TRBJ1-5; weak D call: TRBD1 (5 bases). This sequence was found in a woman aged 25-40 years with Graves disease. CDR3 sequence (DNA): TGTGCCAGCACTCCCGACAGTACCCAGCCCCAGCATTTT. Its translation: CASTPDSTQPQHF.